The T cell receptor (beta chain) described here comes from a study of blood T cells in healthy people across ages. General study findings and limits: In long-lived donors, naive CD4+ cell counts and diversity exceeded those of aged donors. PBMCs left unsorted prevented a conclusive naive versus antigen-experienced comparison.

Points on this clonotype: The antigen is undetermined.

Germline V gene sequence: CDR1 LNHDA, CDR2 SQIVND (reference sequence). CDR3 length: 15 amino acids. V was clipped by 1 base and J by 3 bases, with 13 bases between them. The second PCR ran roughly 7 to 12 cycles with a sample-barcoded 5' primer and J-beta primers. TCRdb processed the 5' RACE reads anew with MiXCR; each CDR3 protein has one entry. Of approximately 760,000 distinct CDR3 sequences listed, roughly 25% are singletons. This sample also appeared in a second study, on T cells of mothers and their children. That study adds: Donation was provided by three healthy Caucasian mothers along with their six children. The analysis detected no persistent microchimeric T cell clones.

The TCR was taken from a boy aged 5-17 years in good health. J is TRBJ2-7 and V is TRBV19; D assignment may be TRBD1 or TRBD2 (5 bases each). Sequenced sample: blood. CDR3 nucleotide sequence: TGTGCCAGTAGTATAGCTCCCTTGGGGGACTACGAGCAGTACTTC. Residues: CASSIAPLGDYEQYF.